Listed below are T cell receptor beta chains from one sample, sequenced in a study of T cell repertoires in cytomegalovirus infection. TCRdb passed the reads through MiXCR, listing each CDR3 protein once. The data hold about 260,000 distinct CDR3 sequences, with about 13% observed a single time. What was sequenced was PBMCs. These receptors were obtained from a human donor in good health (CMV status not recorded). Some clones in this sample may be carry-over from other donors' samples. The CDR3 runs from the conserved cysteine through the conserved F or W. D genes are given only for firm matches. Clone size appears in some rows only: once, few, many, or a class for an expanded clone.

>NA|TRBV18|few|TRBJ1-3|14
CASSAEGSGNTIYF
TGTGCCAGCTCGGCGGAGGGGTCTGGAAACACCATATATTTT
>TRBD2|TRBV19|NA|TRBJ2-7|14
CASTPAGTSYEQYF
TGTGCCAGTACCCCGGCCGGGACTAGTTACGAGCAGTACTTC
>TRBD2|TRBV6-2/TRBV6-3|few|TRBJ2-1|18
CASSYLMPGTSGSNEQFF
TGTGCCAGCAGTTACCTTATGCCTGGGACTAGCGGGAGTAATGAGCAGTTCTTC
>NA|TRBV6-2/TRBV6-3|few|TRBJ2-7|13
CASSYGRTAEQYF
TGTGCCAGCAGTTACGGCCGCACGGCCGAGCAGTACTTC
>NA|TRBV10-3|few|TRBJ1-3|15
CAISELEDSGNTIYF
TGTGCCATCAGTGAGTTGGAGGACTCTGGAAACACCATATATTTT
>TRBD1|TRBV5-1|NA|TRBJ2-7|11
CASSNRGEQYF
TGCGCCAGCAGCAACAGGGGCGAGCAGTACTTC
>TRBD1|TRBV19|NA|TRBJ1-1|14
CASSITGGNTEAFF
TGTGCCAGTAGTATCACAGGGGGAAACACTGAAGCTTTCTTT
>NA|TRBV5-4|NA|TRBJ1-5|13
CASSPEGGQPQHF
TGTGCCAGCAGCCCTGAGGGGGGTCAGCCCCAGCATTTT
>NA|TRBV12-3/TRBV12-4|few|TRBJ1-5|17
CASSPTLGQLGNQPQHF
TGTGCCAGCAGCCCGACCCTCGGACAGTTAGGCAATCAGCCCCAGCATTTT
>NA|TRBV2|NA|TRBJ2-1|15
CASSEGTGLHNEQFF
TGTGCCAGCAGTGAAGGAACGGGACTCCACAATGAGCAGTTCTTC
>NA|TRBV7-3|many|TRBJ2-1|16
CASSYGTPLTGNEQFF
TGTGCCAGCAGCTACGGGACTCCCCTTACTGGCAATGAGCAGTTCTTC
>NA|TRBV7-2|many|TRBJ2-1|15
CASSLAVRTGNEQFF
TGTGCCAGCAGCTTAGCCGTCAGGACCGGCAATGAGCAGTTCTTC
>NA|TRBV7-9|NA|TRBJ1-2|15
CASSLAGGPSTGYTF
TGTGCCAGCAGCTTAGCTGGAGGGCCCAGTACTGGCTACACCTTC
>NA|TRBV20-1|few|TRBJ1-2|13
CSASRNLNYGYTF
TGCAGTGCTAGTAGGAACTTGAACTATGGCTACACCTTC
>TRBD1|TRBV10-3|few|TRBJ1-1|14
CAISLDRTNTEAFF
TGTGCCATCAGCCTGGACAGGACGAACACTGAAGCTTTCTTT
>NA|TRBV20-1|many|TRBJ1-1|11
CSARRSTEAFF
TGCAGTGCTAGAAGGAGCACTGAAGCTTTCTTT
>NA|TRBV20-1|few|TRBJ2-7|15
CSAGPQRRHGYEQYF
TGCAGTGCTGGACCTCAGCGGCGACACGGCTACGAGCAGTACTTC
>NA|TRBV4-2|few|TRBJ2-7|15
CASSQESSGLYEQYF
TGTGCCAGCAGCCAAGAATCGAGCGGGCTTTACGAGCAGTACTTC
>NA|TRBV20-1|many|TRBJ2-1|15
CSADRPLSSYNEQFF
TGCAGTGCCGATAGACCGTTAAGCTCCTACAATGAGCAGTTCTTC
>NA|TRBV15|few|TRBJ1-4|14
CATSRGRLNEKLFF
TGTGCCACCAGCAGAGGCCGGCTAAATGAAAAACTGTTTTTT
>TRBD1|TRBV12-3/TRBV12-4|many|TRBJ1-1|21
CASTQKFPSPGQALSNTEAFF
TGTGCCAGCACCCAAAAGTTCCCTTCCCCGGGACAGGCTTTGTCGAACACTGAAGCTTTCTTT
>TRBD1|TRBV6-1|many|TRBJ2-7|14
CASSEAAGGYEQYF
TGTGCCAGCAGTGAAGCGGCAGGGGGCTACGAGCAGTACTTC
>NA|TRBV29-1|few|TRBJ1-2|10
CSVGSDGYTF
TGCAGCGTCGGAAGTGATGGCTACACCTTC
>TRBD1|TRBV6-1|many|TRBJ1-1|15
CASRKQGDLGTEAFF
TGTGCCAGCAGGAAACAGGGGGACCTTGGCACTGAAGCTTTCTTT
>NA|TRBV6-1|few|TRBJ2-3|13
CASSSPPADTQYF
TGTGCCAGCAGCTCACCCCCGGCGGATACGCAGTATTTT
>NA|TRBV20-1|few|TRBJ1-1|12
CSARSGATEAFF
TGCAGTGCTAGATCCGGGGCCACTGAAGCTTTCTTT
>NA|TRBV5-4|NA|TRBJ2-3|15
CASSLGGGSTDTQYF
TGTGCCAGCAGCTTGGGGGGGGGCAGCACAGATACGCAGTATTTT
>TRBD1|TRBV20-1|NA|TRBJ1-2|12
CSATDRGDGYTF
TGCAGTGCGACGGACAGGGGTGATGGCTACACCTTC
>TRBD2|TRBV7-9|few|TRBJ2-1|18
CASSLPFRLAGTAAEQFF
TGTGCCAGCAGCTTACCTTTTCGACTAGCGGGAACTGCGGCTGAGCAGTTCTTC
>TRBD1|TRBV5-1|NA|TRBJ2-7|17
CASSLDAAGGPTYEQYF
TGCGCCAGCAGCTTGGATGCGGCAGGGGGCCCTACCTACGAGCAGTACTTC
>NA|TRBV4-1|many|TRBJ1-2|12
CASSRSDYGYTF
TGCGCCAGCAGCCGCTCAGACTATGGCTACACCTTC
>TRBD1|TRBV29-1|many|TRBJ1-1|12
CSVRDRRTEAFF
TGCAGCGTCCGGGACAGAAGGACTGAAGCTTTCTTT
>NA|TRBV29-1|NA|TRBJ2-2|14
CSVPRDTNTGELFF
TGTAGCGTGCCCCGGGACACTAACACCGGGGAGCTGTTTTTT
>TRBD1|TRBV7-2|many|TRBJ1-1|14
CASSLDRGLTEAFF
TGTGCCAGCAGCTTAGACAGGGGGCTGACTGAAGCTTTCTTT
>NA|TRBV7-9|NA|TRBJ1-4|16
CASSLEGGGSNEKLFF
TGTGCCAGCAGCTTAGAGGGTGGCGGTTCCAATGAAAAACTGTTTTTT
>TRBD1|TRBV20-1|few|TRBJ1-2|14
CSAPPGTGTYGYTF
TGCAGTGCCCCACCGGGGACAGGGACGTATGGCTACACCTTC
>NA|TRBV29-1|NA|TRBJ2-2|13
CSVAGVSVGELFF
TGCAGCGTTGCGGGAGTTAGTGTCGGGGAGCTGTTTTTT
>NA|TRBV23-1|few|TRBJ1-2|13
CASSQPTCDGYTF
TGCGCCAGCAGTCAACCCACCTGTGATGGCTACACCTTC
>NA|TRBV6-1|NA|TRBJ2-6|14
CASTSGTGANVLTF
TGTGCCAGCACTTCAGGGACAGGGGCCAACGTCCTGACTTTC
>TRBD2|TRBV10-3|few|TRBJ2-7|15
CAIKPRTSGDYEQYF
TGTGCCATCAAACCCCGGACTAGCGGAGACTACGAGCAGTACTTC
>TRBD1|TRBV6-1|NA|TRBJ1-1|12
CASHRGGTEAFF
TGTGCCAGTCACAGGGGAGGGACTGAAGCTTTCTTT
>TRBD2|TRBV6-1|NA|TRBJ2-3|16
CASSTPERGFEDTQYF
TGTGCCAGCTCCACCCCTGAGCGGGGGTTCGAAGATACGCAGTATTTT
>NA|TRBV7-2|many|TRBJ1-6|14
CASSLDRGAVPLHF
TGTGCCAGCAGCTTAGATCGGGGGGCAGTCCCCCTCCACTTT
>NA|TRBV29-1|few|TRBJ1-1|14
CSVEGRQGGTEAFF
TGCAGCGTTGAAGGTCGTCAGGGAGGAACTGAAGCTTTCTTT
>TRBD1|TRBV7-2|many|TRBJ1-2|16
CASSPTGAQANYGYTF
TGTGCCAGCAGCCCGACAGGGGCACAAGCTAACTATGGCTACACCTTC
>TRBD2|TRBV2|few|TRBJ2-1|15
CASSGASGSYNEQFF
TGTGCCAGCAGTGGGGCTAGCGGGTCCTACAATGAGCAGTTCTTC
>NA|TRBV20-1|many|TRBJ2-7|13
CSAFVPYLYEQYF
TGCAGTGCCTTTGTACCTTACCTCTACGAGCAGTACTTC
>NA|TRBV7-2|many|TRBJ1-2|13
CASSQIPGYGYTF
TGTGCCAGCAGCCAGATCCCGGGCTATGGCTACACCTTC
>NA|TRBV7-2|many|TRBJ1-1|14
CASSLDDGGTEAFF
TGTGCCAGCAGCTTAGACGATGGAGGCACTGAAGCTTTCTTT
>TRBD2|TRBV7-9|few|TRBJ2-1|15
CASSSSLAGVNEQFF
TGTGCCAGCAGCTCCTCGCTAGCGGGAGTAAATGAGCAGTTCTTC
>TRBD2|TRBV5-1|NA|TRBJ2-5|17
CASSPGLAGPVQETQYF
TGCGCCAGCAGCCCGGGACTAGCGGGCCCAGTCCAAGAGACCCAGTACTTC
>NA|TRBV6-2/TRBV6-3|many|TRBJ1-1|14
CASSGPLGGTEAFF
TGTGCCAGCAGTGGCCCTCTAGGGGGCACTGAAGCTTTCTTT
>NA|TRBV11-3|NA|TRBJ1-1|15
CASSPGGERNTEAFF
TGTGCCAGCAGCCCCGGCGGGGAGAGGAACACTGAAGCTTTCTTT
>TRBD2|TRBV7-2|many|TRBJ2-1|16
CASSPVGGSSYNEQFF
TGTGCCAGCAGCCCGGTGGGCGGGAGCTCCTACAATGAGCAGTTCTTC
>NA|TRBV7-2|many|TRBJ2-1|17
CASSLFRQFSFYNEQFF
TGTGCCAGCAGCTTATTCCGACAGTTCTCCTTTTACAATGAGCAGTTCTTC
>NA|TRBV7-4|many|TRBJ2-2|15
CASRGDKSPTGELFF
TGTGCCAGCAGAGGGGACAAAAGTCCCACCGGGGAGCTGTTTTTT
>NA|TRBV7-2|many|TRBJ1-1|14
CASSLIRGNTEAFF
TGTGCCAGCAGCTTAATAAGGGGAAACACTGAAGCTTTCTTT
>TRBD1|TRBV5-6|NA|TRBJ1-2|14
CASSPGTGVYGYTF
TGTGCCAGCAGCCCCGGGACAGGGGTCTATGGCTACACCTTC
>NA|TRBV11-2|NA|TRBJ1-1|12
CASSGTRTEAFF
TGTGCCAGCAGCGGAACTCGGACTGAAGCTTTCTTT